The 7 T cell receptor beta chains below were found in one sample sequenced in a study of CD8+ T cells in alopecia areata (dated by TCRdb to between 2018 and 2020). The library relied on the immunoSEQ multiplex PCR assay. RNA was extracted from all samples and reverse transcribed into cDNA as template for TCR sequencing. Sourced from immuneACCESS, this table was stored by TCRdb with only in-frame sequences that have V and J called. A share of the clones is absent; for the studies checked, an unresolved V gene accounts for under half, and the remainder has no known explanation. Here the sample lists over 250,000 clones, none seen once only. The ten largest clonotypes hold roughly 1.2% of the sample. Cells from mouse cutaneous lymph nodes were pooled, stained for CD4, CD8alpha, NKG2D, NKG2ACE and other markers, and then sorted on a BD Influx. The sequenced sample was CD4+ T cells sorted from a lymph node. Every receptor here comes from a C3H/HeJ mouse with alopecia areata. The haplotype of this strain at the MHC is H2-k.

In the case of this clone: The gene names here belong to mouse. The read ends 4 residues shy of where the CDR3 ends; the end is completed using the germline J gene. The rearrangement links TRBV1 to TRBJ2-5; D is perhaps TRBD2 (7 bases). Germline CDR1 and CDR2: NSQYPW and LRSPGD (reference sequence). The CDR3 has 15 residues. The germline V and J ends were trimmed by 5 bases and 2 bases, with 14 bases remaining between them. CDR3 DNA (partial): TGCACCTGCAGTTCCCGGGGGGCGCTCCAAGAC. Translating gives CTCSSRGALQD. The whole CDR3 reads CTCSSRGALQDTQYF.

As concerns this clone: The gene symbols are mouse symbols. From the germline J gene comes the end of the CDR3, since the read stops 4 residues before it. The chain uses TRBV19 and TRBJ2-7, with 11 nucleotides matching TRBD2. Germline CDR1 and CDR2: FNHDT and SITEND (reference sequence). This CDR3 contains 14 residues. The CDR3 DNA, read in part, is TGTGCCAGCACCTCGGGACTGGGGGTTTAT. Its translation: CASTSGLGVY. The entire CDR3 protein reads CASTSGLGVYEQYF.

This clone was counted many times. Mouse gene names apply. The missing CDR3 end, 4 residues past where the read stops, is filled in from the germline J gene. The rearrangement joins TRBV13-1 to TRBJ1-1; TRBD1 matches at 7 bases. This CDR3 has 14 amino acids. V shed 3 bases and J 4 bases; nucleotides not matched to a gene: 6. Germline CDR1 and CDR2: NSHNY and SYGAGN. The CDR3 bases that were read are TGTGCCAGCAGTGGACAGGGCGGGGTCACA. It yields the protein CASSGQGGVT. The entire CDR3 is CASSGQGGVTEVFF.

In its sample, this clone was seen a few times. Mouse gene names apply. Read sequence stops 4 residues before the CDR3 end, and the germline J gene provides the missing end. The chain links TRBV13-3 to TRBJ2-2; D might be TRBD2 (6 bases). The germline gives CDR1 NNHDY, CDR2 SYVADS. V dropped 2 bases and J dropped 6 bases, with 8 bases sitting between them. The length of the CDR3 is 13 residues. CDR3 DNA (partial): TGTGCCAGCAGTGACTGGGGTGCCGGG. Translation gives CASSDWGAG. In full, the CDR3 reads CASSDWGAGQLYF.

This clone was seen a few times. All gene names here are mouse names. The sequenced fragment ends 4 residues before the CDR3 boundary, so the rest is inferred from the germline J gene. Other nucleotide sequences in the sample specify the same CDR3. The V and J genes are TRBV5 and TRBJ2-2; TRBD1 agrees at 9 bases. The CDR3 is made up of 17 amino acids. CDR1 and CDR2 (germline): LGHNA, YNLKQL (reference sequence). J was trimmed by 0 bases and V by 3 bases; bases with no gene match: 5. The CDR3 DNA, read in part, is TGTGCCAGCAGCCAGCCGGGACAGGGTGCAAACACCGGG. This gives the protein CASSQPGQGANTG. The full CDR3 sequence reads CASSQPGQGANTGQLYF.

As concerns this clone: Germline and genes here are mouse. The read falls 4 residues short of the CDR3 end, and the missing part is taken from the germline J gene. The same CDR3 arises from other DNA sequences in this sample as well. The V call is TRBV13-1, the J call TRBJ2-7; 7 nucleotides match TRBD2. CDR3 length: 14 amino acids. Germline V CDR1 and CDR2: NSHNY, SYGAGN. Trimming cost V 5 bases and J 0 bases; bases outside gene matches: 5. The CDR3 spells CASSAGGSSYEQYF. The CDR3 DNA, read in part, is TGTGCCAGCAGCGCGGGGGGGAGCTCCTAT.

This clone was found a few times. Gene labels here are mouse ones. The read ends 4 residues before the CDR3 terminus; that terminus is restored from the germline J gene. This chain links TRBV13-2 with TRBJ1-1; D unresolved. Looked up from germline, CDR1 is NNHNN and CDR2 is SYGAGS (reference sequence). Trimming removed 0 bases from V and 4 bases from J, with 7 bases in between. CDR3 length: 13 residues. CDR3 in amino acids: CASGDAGSTEVFF. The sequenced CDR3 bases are TGTGCCAGCGGTGATGCTGGCAGCACA.